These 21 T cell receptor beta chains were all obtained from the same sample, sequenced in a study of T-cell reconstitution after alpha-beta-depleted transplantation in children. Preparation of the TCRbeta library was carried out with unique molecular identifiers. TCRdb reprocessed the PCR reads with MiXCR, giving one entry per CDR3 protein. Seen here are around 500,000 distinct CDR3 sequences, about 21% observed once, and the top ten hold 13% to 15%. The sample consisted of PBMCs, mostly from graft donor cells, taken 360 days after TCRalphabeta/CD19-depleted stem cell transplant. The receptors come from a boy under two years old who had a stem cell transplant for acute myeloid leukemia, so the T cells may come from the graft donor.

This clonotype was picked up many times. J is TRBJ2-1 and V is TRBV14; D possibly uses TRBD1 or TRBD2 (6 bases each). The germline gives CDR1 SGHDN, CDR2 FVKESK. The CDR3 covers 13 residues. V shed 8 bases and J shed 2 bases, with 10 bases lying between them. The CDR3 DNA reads TGTGCCAGCGGGGGGCCTACCTACAATGAGCAGTTCTTC. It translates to CASGGPTYNEQFF.

CDR3 sequence reads: CSARDRGVAGTQYF. The CDR3 DNA reads TGCAGTGCTAGAGATCGGGGCGTCGCAGGGACCCAGTACTTC. The chain joins TRBV20-1 to TRBJ2-5; D is perhaps TRBD1 or TRBD2 (5 bases each). V was trimmed by 0 bases and J by 7 bases, leaving 15 bases between them. The CDR3 is 14 amino acids. Germline lookup yields CDR1 DFQATT and CDR2 SNEGSKA (reference sequence).

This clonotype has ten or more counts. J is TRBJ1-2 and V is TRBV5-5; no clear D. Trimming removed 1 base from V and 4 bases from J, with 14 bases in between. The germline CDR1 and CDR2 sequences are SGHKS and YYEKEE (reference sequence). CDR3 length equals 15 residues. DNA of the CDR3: TGTGCCAGCAGCTTGAATACCCTTCGGGCCTATGGCTACACCTTC. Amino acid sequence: CASSLNTLRAYGYTF.

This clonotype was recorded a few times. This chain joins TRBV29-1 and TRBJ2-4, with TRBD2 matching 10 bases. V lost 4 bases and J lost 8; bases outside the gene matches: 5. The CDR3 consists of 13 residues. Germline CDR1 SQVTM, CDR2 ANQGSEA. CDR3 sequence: CSVGGLANDIQYF. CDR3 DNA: TGCAGCGTTGGGGGACTAGCGAATGACATTCAGTACTTC.

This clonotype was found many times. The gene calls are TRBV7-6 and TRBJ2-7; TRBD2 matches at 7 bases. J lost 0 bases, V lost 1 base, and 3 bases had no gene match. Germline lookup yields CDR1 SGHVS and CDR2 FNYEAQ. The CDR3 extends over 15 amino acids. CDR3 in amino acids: CASSLEASGSYEQYF. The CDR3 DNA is TGTGCCAGCAGCTTAGAGGCTAGCGGCTCCTACGAGCAGTACTTC.

DNA of the CDR3: TGTGCCAGCAGCGGACAGGCGTTCTATAATTCACCCCTCCACTTT. Translated: CASSGQAFYNSPLHF. This chain joins TRBV6-1 and TRBJ1-6; 7 positions agree with TRBD1. The germline CDR1 and CDR2 sequences are MNHNS and SASEGT. CDR3 length equals 15 residues. V lost 6 bases to trimming and J lost 3 bases; unmatched junction nucleotides: 5.

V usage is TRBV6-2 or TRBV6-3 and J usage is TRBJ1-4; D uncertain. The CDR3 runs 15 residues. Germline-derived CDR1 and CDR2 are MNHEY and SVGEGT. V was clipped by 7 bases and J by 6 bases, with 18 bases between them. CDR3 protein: CASNRMRGRHEKLFF. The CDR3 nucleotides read TGTGCCAGCAACCGAATGCGCGGGCGGCATGAAAAACTGTTTTTT.

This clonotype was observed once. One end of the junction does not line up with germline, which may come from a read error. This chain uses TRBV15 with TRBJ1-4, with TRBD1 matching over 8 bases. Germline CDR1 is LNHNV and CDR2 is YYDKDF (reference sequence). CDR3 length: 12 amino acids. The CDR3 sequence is CATSRDPRDRWF. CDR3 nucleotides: TGTGCCACCAGCAGAGATCCGAGGGACAGGTGGTTT.

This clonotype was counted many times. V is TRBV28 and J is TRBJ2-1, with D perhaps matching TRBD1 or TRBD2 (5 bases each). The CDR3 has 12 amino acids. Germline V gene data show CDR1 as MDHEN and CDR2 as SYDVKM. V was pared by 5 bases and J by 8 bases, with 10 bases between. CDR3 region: CASSILGDEQFF. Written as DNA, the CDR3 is TGTGCCAGCAGTATCCTGGGGGATGAGCAGTTCTTC. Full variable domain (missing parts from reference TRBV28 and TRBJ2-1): DVKVTQSSRYLVKRTGEKVFLECVQDMDHENMFWYRQDPGLGLRLIYFSYDVKMKEKGDIPEGYSVSREKKERFSLILESASTNQTSMYLCASSILGDEQFFGPGTRLTVL.

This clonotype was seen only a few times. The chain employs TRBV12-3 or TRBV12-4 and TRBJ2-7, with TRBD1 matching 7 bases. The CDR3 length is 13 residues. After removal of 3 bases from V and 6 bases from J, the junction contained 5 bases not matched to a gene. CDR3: CASSFDRVCEQYV. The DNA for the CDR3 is TGTGCCAGCAGTTTCGACAGGGTCTGCGAGCAGTACGTC.

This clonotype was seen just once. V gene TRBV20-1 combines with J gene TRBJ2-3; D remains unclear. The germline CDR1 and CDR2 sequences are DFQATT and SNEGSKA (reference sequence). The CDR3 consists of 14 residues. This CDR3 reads CCVENWRGTDTQYF. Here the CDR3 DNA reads TGCTGTGTCGAGAATTGGCGAGGCACAGATACGCAGTATTTT.

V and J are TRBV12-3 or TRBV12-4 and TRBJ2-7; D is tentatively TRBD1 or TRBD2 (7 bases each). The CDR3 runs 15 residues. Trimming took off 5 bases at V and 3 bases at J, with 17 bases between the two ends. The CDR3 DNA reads TGTGCCAGCAGTCAGGGGGGAGGGTTCCACTACGAGCAGTACTTC. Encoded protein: CASSQGGGFHYEQYF.

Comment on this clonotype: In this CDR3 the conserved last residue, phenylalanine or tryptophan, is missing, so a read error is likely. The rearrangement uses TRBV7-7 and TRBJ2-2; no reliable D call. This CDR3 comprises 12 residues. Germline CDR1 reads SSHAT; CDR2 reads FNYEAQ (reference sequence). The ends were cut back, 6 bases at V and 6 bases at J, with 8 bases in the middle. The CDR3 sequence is CASRQGSGELFV. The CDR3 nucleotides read TGTGCCAGCAGACAAGGGTCCGGGGAGCTGTTTGTT.

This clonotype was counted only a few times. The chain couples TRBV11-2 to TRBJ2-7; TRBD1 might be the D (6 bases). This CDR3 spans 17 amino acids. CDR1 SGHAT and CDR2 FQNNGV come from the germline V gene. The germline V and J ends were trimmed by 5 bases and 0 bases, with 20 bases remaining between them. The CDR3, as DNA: TGTGCCAGCAGCACCAGTCCGGACAGAAACCTCTCCTACGAGCAGTACGTC. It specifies CASSTSPDRNLSYEQYV.

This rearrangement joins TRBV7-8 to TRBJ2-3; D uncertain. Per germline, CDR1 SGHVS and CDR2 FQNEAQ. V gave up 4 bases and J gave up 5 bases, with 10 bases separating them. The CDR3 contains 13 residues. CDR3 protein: CASSYSMRDTQYF. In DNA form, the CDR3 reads TGTGCCAGCAGCTATAGTATGAGAGATACGCAGTATTTT.

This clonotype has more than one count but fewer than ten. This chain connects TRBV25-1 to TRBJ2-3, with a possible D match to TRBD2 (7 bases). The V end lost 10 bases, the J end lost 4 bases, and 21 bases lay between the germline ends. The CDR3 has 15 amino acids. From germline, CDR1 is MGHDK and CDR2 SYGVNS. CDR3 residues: CATGGGVSMADTQYF. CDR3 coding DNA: TGTGCCACTGGAGGGGGGGTTTCTATGGCAGATACGCAGTATTTT.

The CDR3 region has the DNA TGTGCCAGCAGCTTAGGCCAGGGGGGCCTGATCCACCCCCAAGAGACCCAGTACTTC. Its protein is CASSLGQGGLIHPQETQYF. This chain connects TRBV11-2 to TRBJ2-5; tentative D call: TRBD1 (7 bases). The CDR3 extends over 19 amino acids. Per germline, CDR1 SGHAT and CDR2 FQNNGV. V was cut by 1 base and J by 1 base, with 22 bases left in between. Combining the CDR3 with reference TRBV11-2 and TRBJ2-5 gives the whole variable domain EAGVAQSPRYKIIEKRQSVAFWCNPISGHATLYWYQQILGQGPKLLIQFQNNGVVDDSQLPKDRFSAERLKGVDSTLKIQPAKLEDSAVYLCASSLGQGGLIHPQETQYFGPGTRLLVL.

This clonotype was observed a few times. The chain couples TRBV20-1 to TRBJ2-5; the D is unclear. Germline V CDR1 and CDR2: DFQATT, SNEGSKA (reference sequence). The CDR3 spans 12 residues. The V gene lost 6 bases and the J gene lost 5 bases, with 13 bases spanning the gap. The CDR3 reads CSAATLGETQYF. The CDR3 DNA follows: TGCAGTGCGGCAACCCTAGGGGAGACCCAGTACTTC.

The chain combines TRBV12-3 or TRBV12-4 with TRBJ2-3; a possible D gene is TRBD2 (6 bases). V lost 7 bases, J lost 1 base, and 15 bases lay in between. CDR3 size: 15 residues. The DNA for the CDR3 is TGTGCCAGCACTCAAGACTGGGGGGGCACAGATACGCAGTATTTT. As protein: CASTQDWGGTDTQYF.

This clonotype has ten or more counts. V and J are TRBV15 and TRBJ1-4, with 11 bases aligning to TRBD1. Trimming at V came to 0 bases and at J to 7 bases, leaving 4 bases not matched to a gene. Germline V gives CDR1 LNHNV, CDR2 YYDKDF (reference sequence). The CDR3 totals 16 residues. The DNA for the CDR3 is TGTGCCACCAGCAGAGATTGGGGGACAGGGGGTGAAAAACTGTTTTTT. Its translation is CATSRDWGTGGEKLFF. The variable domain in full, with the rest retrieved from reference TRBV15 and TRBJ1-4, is DAMVIQNPRYQVTQFGKPVTLSCSQTLNHNVMYWYQQKSSQAPKLLFHYYDKDFNNEADTPDNFQSRRPNTSFCFLDIRSPGLGDTAMYLCATSRDWGTGGEKLFFGSGTQLSVL.

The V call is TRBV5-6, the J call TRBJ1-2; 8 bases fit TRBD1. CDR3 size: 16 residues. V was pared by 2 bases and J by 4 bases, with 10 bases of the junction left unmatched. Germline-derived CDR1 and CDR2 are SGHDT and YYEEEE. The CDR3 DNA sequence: TGTGCCAGCAGCTTCTATTATGGCGGACAGGGCTATGGCTACACCTTC. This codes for CASSFYYGGQGYGYTF.